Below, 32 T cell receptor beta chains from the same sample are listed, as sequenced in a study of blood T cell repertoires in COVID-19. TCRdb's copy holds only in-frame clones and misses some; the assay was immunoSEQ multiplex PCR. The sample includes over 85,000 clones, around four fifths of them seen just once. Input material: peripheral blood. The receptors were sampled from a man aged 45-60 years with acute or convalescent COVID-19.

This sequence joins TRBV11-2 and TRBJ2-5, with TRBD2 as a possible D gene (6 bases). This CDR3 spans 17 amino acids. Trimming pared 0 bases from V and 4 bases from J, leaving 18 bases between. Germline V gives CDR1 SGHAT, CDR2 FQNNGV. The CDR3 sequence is CASSLDPRGRGSETQYF. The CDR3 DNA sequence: TGTGCCAGCAGCTTAGATCCCCGCGGCCGGGGGTCAGAGACCCAGTACTTC.

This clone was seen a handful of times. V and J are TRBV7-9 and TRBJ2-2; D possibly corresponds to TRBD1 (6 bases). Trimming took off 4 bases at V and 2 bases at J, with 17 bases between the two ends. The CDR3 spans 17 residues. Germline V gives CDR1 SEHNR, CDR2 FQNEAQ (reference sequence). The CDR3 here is CASSYPRGQLNTGELFF. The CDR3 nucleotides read TGTGCCAGCAGCTACCCCAGGGGTCAACTTAACACCGGGGAGCTGTTTTTT.

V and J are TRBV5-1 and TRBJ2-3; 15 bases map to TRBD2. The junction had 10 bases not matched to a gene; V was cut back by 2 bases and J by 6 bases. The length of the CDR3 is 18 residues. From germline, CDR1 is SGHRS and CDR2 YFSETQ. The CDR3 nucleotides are TGCGCCAGCAGCTTATCCGGGACTAGCGGGGGGTTTTCTGATACGCAGTATTTT. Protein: CASSLSGTSGGFSDTQYF.

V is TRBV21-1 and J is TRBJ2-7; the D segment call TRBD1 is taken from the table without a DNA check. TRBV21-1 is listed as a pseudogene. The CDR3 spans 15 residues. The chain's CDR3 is CASSNPPPGNYEQYF. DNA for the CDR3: TGTGCCAGCAGCAATCCACCCCCAGGGAACTACGAGCAGTACTTC.

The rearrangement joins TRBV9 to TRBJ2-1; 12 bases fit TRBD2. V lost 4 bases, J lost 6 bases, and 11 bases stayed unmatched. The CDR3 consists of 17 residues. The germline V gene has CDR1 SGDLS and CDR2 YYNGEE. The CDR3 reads CASSPSLGLAGGNEQFF. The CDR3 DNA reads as TGTGCCAGCAGCCCGTCCCTGGGACTAGCGGGTGGCAATGAGCAGTTCTTC.

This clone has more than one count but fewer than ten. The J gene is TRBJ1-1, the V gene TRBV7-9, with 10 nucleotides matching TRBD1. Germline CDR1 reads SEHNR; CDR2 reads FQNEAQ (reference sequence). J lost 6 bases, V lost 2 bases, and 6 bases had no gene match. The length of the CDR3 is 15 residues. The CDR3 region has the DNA TGTGCCAGCAGCTTATTGGGACAGGGGCGCGCTGAAGCTTTCTTT. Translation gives CASSLLGQGRAEAFF.

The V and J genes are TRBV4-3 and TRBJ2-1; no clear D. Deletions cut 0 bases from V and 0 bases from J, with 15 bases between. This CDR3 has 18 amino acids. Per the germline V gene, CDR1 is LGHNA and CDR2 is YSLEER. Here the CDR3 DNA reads TGCGCCAGCAGCCAAGAGGTTTACGGGTCCAGCTCCTACAATGAGCAGTTCTTC. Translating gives CASSQEVYGSSSYNEQFF.

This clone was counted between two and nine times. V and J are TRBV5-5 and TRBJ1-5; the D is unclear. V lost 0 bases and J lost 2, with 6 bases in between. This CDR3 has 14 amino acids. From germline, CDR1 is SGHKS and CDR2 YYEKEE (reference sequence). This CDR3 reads CASSLGGGNQPQHF. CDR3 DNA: TGTGCCAGCAGCTTGGGCGGGGGCAATCAGCCCCAGCATTTT.

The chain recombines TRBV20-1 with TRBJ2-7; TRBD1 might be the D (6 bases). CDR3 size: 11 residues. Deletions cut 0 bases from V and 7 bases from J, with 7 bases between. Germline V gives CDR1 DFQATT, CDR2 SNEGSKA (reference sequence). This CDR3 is CSAREDREQYF. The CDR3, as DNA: TGCAGTGCTAGAGAAGACAGGGAGCAGTACTTC.

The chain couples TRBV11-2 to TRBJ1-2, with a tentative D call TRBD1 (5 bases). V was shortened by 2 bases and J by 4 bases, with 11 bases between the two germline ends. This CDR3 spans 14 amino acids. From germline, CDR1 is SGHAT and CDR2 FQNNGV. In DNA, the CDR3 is TGTGCCAGCAGCTTAACCCAGGGTGTCTATGGCTACACCTTC. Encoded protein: CASSLTQGVYGYTF.

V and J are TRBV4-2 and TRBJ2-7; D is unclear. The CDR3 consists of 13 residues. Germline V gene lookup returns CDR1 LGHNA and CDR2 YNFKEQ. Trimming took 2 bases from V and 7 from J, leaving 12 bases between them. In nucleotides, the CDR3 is TGTGCCAGCAGCCAACCCCCTTCCAGGGAGCAGTACTTC. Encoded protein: CASSQPPSREQYF.

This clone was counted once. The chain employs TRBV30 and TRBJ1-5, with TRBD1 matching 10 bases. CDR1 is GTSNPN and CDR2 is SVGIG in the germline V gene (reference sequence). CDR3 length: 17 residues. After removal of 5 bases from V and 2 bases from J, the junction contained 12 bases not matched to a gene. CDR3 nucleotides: TGTGCCTGGGCGGGCCGGGGCGGGACAGGGGGCAATCAGCCCCAGCATTTT. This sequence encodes CAWAGRGGTGGNQPQHF.

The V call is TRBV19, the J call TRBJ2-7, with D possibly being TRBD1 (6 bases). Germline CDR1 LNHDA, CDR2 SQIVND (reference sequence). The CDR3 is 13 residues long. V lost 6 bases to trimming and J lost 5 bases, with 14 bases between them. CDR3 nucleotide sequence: TGTGCCAGTAGCAGGGGTAGCGAGCACGAGCAGTACTTC. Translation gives CASSRGSEHEQYF.

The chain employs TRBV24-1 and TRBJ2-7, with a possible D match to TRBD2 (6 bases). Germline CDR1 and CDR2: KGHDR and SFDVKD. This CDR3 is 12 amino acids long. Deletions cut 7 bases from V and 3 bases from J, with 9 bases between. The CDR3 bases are TGTGCCACCAGCGACGGGAGCTACGAGCAGTACTTC. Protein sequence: CATSDGSYEQYF.

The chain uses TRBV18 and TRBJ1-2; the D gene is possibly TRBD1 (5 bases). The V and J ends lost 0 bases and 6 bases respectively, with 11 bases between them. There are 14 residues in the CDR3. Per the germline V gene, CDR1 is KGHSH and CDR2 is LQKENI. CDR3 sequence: CASSPPGGFDGYTF. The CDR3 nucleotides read TGTGCCAGCTCACCACCTGGGGGGTTCGATGGCTACACCTTC.

As DNA, the CDR3 is TGTGCCAGCAGCTGGGGCCGGGACAGGGGTTGGGGGACCCAGTACTTC. It codes for CASSWGRDRGWGTQYF. The chain has TRBV5-5 and TRBJ2-5; TRBD1 matches at 10 bases. The V gene end was trimmed by 3 bases and the J gene end by 7 bases; junction bases not matched to a gene: 12. Germline values: CDR1 SGHKS, CDR2 YYEKEE (reference sequence). This CDR3 is 16 amino acids long.

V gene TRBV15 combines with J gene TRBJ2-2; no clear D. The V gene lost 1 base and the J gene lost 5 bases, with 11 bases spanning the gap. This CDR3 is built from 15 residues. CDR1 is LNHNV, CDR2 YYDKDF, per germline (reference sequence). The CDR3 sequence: CATSRVHQVTGELFF. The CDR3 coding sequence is TGTGCCACCAGCAGAGTTCACCAGGTTACCGGGGAGCTGTTTTTT.

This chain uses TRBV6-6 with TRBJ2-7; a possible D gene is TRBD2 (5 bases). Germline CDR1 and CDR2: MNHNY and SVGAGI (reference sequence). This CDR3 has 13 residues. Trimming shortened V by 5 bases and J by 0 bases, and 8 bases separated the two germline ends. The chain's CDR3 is CASSVGSSYEQYF. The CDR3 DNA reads TGTGCCAGCAGTGTAGGGAGCTCCTACGAGCAGTACTTC.

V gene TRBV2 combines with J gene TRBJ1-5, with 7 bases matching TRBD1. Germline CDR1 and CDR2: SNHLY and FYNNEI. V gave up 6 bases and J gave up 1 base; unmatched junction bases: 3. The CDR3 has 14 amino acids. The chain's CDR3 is CASRGTASNQPQHF. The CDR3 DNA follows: TGTGCCAGCAGAGGGACAGCAAGCAATCAGCCCCAGCATTTT.

CDR3 DNA: TGCGCCAGCAGCCCTGAACCTATATTCCTTAGCTACACCTTC. Amino acids: CASSPEPIFLSYTF. The V and J genes are TRBV4-1 and TRBJ1-2; D unclear. The germline V and J ends were trimmed by 4 bases and 9 bases, with 18 bases remaining between them. Germline V lookup: CDR1 MGHRA, CDR2 YSYEKL. This CDR3 comprises 14 residues.

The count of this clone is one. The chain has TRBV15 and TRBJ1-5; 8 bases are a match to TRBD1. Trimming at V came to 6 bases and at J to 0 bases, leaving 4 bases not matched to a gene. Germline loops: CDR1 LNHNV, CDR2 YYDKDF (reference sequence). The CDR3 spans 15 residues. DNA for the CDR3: TGTGCCACCAGAGACAGGGGAAATAGCAATCAGCCCCAGCATTTT. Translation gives CATRDRGNSNQPQHF.

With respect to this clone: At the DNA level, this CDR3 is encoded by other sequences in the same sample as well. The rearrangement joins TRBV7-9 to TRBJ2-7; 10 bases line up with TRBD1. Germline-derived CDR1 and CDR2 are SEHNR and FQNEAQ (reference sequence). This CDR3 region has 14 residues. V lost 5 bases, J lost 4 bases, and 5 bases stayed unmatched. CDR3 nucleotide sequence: TGTGCCAGCAGCCCTGACAGGGGGCGTTACGAGCAGTACTTC. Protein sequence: CASSPDRGRYEQYF.

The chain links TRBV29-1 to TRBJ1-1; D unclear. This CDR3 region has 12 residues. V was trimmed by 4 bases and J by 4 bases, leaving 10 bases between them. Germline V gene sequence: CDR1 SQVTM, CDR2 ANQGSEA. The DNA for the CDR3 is TGCAGCGTTGCCACGGGTGGCACTGAAGCTTTCTTT. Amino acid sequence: CSVATGGTEAFF.

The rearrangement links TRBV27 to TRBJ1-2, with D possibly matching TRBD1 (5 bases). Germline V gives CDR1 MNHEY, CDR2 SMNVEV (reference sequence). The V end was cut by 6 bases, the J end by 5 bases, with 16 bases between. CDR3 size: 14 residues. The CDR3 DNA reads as TGTGCCAGCAGGACAATGACAGCCTCTTATGGCTACACCTTC. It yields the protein CASRTMTASYGYTF.

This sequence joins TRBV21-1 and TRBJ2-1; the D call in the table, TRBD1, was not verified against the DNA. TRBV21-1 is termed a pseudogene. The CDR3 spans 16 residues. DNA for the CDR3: TGTGCCAGCAGCTCCGACAGGTCACCCCCTTCTCTTGAGCAGTTCTTC. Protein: CASSSDRSPPSLEQFF.

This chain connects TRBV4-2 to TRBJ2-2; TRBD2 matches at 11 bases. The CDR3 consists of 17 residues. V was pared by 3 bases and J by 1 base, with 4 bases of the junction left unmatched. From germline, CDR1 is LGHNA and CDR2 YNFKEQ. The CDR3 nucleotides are TGTGCCAGCAGCCAGGGGACTAGCGGAGGGAACACCGGGGAGCTGTTTTTT. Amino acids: CASSQGTSGGNTGELFF.

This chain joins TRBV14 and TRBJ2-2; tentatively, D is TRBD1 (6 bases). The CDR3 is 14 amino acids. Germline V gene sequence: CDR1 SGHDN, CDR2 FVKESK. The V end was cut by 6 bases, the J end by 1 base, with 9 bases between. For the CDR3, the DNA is TGTGCCAGCAGTCCGGGACAGAACACCGGGGAGCTGTTTTTT. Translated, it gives CASSPGQNTGELFF.

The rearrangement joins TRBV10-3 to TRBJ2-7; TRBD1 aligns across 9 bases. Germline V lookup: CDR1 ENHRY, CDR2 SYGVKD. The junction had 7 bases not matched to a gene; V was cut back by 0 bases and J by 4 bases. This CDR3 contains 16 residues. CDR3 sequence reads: CAISESGTGSGYEQYF. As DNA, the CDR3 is TGTGCCATCAGTGAGTCGGGGACAGGGAGCGGTTACGAGCAGTACTTC.

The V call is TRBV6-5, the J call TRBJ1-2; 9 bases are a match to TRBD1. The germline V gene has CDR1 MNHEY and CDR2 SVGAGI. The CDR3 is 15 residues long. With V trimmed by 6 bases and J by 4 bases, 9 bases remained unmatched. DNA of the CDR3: TGTGCCAGCAGACCAACCGGGACAGGGTCCTATGGCTACACCTTC. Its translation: CASRPTGTGSYGYTF.

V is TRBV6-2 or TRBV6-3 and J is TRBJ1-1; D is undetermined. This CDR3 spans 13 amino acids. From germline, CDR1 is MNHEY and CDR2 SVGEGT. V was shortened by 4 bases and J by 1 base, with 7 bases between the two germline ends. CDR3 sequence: CASSSPGNTEAFF. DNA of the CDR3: TGTGCCAGCAGTTCCCCGGGGAACACTGAAGCTTTCTTT.

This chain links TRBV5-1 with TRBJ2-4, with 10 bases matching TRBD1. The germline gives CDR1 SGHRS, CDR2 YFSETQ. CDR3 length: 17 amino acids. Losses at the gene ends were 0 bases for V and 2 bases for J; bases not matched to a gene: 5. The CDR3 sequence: CASSLEGTGVSKNIQYF. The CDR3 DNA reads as TGCGCCAGCAGCTTGGAGGGGACAGGGGTTTCCAAAAACATTCAGTACTTC.

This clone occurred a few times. This CDR3 is CSVSAGTVQETQYF. CDR3 nucleotide sequence: TGCAGCGTTTCCGCTGGGACAGTCCAAGAGACCCAGTACTTC. V is TRBV29-1 and J is TRBJ2-5; the match to TRBD1 covers 7 bases. The J segment lost 1 base and the V segment lost 5 bases, leaving 7 bases of the junction unmatched. Germline V lookup: CDR1 SQVTM, CDR2 ANQGSEA. This CDR3 spans 14 amino acids.